This entry concerns a single T cell receptor (beta chain). Its antigen is unknown. The data derive from a study of shared clonotypes between healthy human individuals. The assay ran at deep level. TCRdb's table, derived via immunoSEQ multiplex PCR, lists solely in-frame clones and lacks some. The sample consists of about 2 million clones, 85% to 95% of them appearing once. Recent vaccinations or acute infections were absent in the healthy HIV-negative adult donors. This CDR3 has 15 residues. Germline lookup yields CDR1 SGHAT and CDR2 FQNNGV. With V trimmed by 11 bases and J by 3 bases, 11 bases remained unmatched. Study observations and caveats: In having few donors, the study represented limited genetic and exposure-history diversity. Sorted-subset sequencing was shown by rarefaction to be incomplete despite large depth.

The chain uses TRBV11-2 and TRBJ2-1, with TRBD1 identical over 9 bases. The clonotype was recovered from a young man in good health. Sequencing input: naive CD4+ T cells sorted from blood. Documented subset: CD45RA+ positively selected. In DNA, the CDR3 is TGTGCCGTGAACAGGGGGCGAGTCGGCTACAATGAGCAGTTCTTC. Translation gives CAVNRGRVGYNEQFF.